Listed below are T cell receptor beta chains from one sample, sequenced in a study of Graves' ophthalmopathy and Graves' hyperthyroidism. MiXCR, run by TCRdb on the multiplex PCR reads, gives a single entry per CDR3 protein. The data contain about 16,000 distinct CDR3 sequences, about 43% of them singletons. The material sequenced was peripheral blood. Receptor source: a woman in her thirties or forties with stable Graves' hyperthyroidism. CDR3s include the opening cysteine and the closing phenylalanine or tryptophan. Not every row has a clone size; where given, it reads once, few, many or a size class.

TRBV7-9	TRBJ1-6	.	CASSWGSDNSPLHF
TRBV6-1	TRBJ2-2	.	CASSEADDYGELFF
TRBV29-1	TRBJ1-2	.	CSENRVPYGYTF
TRBV29-1	TRBJ2-3	medium-sized	CSVGSRPSTDTQYF
TRBV14	TRBJ2-3	few	CASSQGGGARTDTQYF
TRBV24-1	TRBJ2-5	.	CATREAEGLGTQYF
TRBV19	TRBJ1-3	many	CASTEIPISGNTIYF
TRBV5-6	TRBJ1-6	few	CASSLFVNSSLHF
TRBV6-5	TRBJ1-1	few	CASSYSTGVNTEAFF
TRBV7-9	TRBJ2-5	.	CASSFGQGKETQYF
TRBV6-6	TRBJ1-3	few	CASRVPSGNTIYF
TRBV20-1	TRBJ1-1	medium-sized	CSARDLGVEAFF
TRBV20-1	TRBJ2-5	many	CSATRGSPSGFQETQYF
TRBV2	TRBJ1-2	medium-sized	CASSEVRPHRYGYTF
TRBV5-5	TRBJ2-7	many	CASSSLGTASYEQYF
TRBV6-1	TRBJ1-1	.	CASSGQGYTEAFF
TRBV19	TRBJ2-5	.	CASSTADRGGETQYF
TRBV10-3	TRBJ2-1	many	CAPIEGGLAGGIPRNEQFF
TRBV20-1	TRBJ1-2	medium-sized	CSARSNRVGYTF
TRBV4-1	TRBJ2-1	.	CASSRASSYNEQFF
TRBV19	TRBJ2-1	medium-sized	CASSMPGLAASGNEQFF
TRBV29-1	TRBJ2-1	once	CSVDKDTGYNEQFF
TRBV7-9	TRBJ1-1	.	CASSLALQGRTEALF
TRBV9	TRBJ2-5	many	CASSVGEGAQTQYF
TRBV5-6	TRBJ2-1	many	CASSLTLAGKQFF
TRBV10-1	TRBJ2-1	once	CASSAGTSGSWNEQFF
TRBV16	TRBJ1-5	many	CASSQNPYRANQPQHF
TRBV5-6	TRBJ2-5	.	CASSLARGSGGEIQYF
TRBV30	TRBJ1-4	.	CAWSVATNEKLFF
TRBV5-1	TRBJ2-1	many	CASSFYPSGRLYEQFF
TRBV7-8	TRBJ2-7	few	CASSRTRDEQYF
TRBV20-1	TRBJ1-6	.	CSAQRGDSSYNSPLHF
TRBV12-3/TRBV12-4	TRBJ1-5	once	CASSRPDQPQHF
TRBV14	TRBJ1-1	.	CASSQAPEAFF
TRBV2	TRBJ2-5	.	CASGQTGGGETQYF
TRBV10-3	TRBJ1-6	medium-sized	CAISELGSDSPLHF
TRBV20-1	TRBJ2-3	.	CSELRTDTQYF
TRBV7-6	TRBJ2-1	few	CASSISLAGASYNEQFF
TRBV6-1	TRBJ1-1	few	CASAGQGDTEAFF
TRBV18	TRBJ1-3	once	CASSPLGQPLGSGNTIYF